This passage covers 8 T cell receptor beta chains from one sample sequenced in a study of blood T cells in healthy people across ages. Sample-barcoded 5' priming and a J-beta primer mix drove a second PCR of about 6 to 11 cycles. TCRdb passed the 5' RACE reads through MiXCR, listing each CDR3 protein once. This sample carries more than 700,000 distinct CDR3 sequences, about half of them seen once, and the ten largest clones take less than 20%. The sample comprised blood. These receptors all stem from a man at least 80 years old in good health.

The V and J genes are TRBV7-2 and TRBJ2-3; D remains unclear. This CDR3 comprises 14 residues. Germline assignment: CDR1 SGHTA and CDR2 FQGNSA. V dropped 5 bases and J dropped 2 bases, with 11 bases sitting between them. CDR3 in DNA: TGTGCCAGCAGCGTTGGGCCTTTCACAGATACGCAGTATTTT. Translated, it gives CASSVGPFTDTQYF.

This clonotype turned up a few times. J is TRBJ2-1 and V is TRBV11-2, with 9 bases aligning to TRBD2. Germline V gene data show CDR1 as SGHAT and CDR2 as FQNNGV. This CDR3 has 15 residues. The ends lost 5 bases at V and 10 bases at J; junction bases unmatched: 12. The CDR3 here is CASSPLGGSGREQFF. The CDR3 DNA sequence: TGTGCCAGCAGCCCGCTTGGGGGTAGCGGGAGAGAGCAGTTCTTC.

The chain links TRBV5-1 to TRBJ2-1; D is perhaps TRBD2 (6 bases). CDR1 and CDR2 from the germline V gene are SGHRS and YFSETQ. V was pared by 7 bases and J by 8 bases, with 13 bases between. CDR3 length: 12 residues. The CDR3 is CASAEGGDEQFF. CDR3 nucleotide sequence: TGCGCCAGCGCAGAGGGCGGGGATGAGCAGTTCTTC.

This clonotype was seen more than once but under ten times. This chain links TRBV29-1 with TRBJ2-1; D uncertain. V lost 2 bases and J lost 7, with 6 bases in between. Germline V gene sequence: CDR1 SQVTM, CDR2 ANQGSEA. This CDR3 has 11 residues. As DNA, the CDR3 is TGCAGCGTTGAAAGTCGGAATGAGCAGTTCTTC. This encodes CSVESRNEQFF.

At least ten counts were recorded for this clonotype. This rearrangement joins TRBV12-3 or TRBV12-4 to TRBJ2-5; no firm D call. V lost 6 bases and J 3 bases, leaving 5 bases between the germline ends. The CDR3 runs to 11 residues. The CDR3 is CASSREETQYF. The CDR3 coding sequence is TGTGCCAGCAGCCGTGAAGAGACCCAGTACTTC.

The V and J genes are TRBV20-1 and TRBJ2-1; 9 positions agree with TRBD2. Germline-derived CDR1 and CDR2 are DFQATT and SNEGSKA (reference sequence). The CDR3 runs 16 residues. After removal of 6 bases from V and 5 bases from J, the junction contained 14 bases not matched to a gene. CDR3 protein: CSAIRGGLAGNNEQFF. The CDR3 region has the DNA TGCAGTGCCATCCGGGGAGGTCTAGCGGGAAACAATGAGCAGTTCTTC.

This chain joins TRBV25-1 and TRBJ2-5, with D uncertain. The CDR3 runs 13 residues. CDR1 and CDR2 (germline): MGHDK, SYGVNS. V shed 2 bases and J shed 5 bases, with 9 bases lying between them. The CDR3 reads CASSERNYETQYF. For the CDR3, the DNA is TGTGCCAGCAGTGAAAGAAATTACGAGACCCAGTACTTC.

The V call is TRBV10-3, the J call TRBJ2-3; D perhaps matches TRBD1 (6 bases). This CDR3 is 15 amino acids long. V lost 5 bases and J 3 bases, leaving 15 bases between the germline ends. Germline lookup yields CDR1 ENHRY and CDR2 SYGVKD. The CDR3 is CAISNTGSGTDTQYF. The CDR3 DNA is TGTGCCATCAGTAACACAGGGTCTGGGACAGATACGCAGTATTTT.